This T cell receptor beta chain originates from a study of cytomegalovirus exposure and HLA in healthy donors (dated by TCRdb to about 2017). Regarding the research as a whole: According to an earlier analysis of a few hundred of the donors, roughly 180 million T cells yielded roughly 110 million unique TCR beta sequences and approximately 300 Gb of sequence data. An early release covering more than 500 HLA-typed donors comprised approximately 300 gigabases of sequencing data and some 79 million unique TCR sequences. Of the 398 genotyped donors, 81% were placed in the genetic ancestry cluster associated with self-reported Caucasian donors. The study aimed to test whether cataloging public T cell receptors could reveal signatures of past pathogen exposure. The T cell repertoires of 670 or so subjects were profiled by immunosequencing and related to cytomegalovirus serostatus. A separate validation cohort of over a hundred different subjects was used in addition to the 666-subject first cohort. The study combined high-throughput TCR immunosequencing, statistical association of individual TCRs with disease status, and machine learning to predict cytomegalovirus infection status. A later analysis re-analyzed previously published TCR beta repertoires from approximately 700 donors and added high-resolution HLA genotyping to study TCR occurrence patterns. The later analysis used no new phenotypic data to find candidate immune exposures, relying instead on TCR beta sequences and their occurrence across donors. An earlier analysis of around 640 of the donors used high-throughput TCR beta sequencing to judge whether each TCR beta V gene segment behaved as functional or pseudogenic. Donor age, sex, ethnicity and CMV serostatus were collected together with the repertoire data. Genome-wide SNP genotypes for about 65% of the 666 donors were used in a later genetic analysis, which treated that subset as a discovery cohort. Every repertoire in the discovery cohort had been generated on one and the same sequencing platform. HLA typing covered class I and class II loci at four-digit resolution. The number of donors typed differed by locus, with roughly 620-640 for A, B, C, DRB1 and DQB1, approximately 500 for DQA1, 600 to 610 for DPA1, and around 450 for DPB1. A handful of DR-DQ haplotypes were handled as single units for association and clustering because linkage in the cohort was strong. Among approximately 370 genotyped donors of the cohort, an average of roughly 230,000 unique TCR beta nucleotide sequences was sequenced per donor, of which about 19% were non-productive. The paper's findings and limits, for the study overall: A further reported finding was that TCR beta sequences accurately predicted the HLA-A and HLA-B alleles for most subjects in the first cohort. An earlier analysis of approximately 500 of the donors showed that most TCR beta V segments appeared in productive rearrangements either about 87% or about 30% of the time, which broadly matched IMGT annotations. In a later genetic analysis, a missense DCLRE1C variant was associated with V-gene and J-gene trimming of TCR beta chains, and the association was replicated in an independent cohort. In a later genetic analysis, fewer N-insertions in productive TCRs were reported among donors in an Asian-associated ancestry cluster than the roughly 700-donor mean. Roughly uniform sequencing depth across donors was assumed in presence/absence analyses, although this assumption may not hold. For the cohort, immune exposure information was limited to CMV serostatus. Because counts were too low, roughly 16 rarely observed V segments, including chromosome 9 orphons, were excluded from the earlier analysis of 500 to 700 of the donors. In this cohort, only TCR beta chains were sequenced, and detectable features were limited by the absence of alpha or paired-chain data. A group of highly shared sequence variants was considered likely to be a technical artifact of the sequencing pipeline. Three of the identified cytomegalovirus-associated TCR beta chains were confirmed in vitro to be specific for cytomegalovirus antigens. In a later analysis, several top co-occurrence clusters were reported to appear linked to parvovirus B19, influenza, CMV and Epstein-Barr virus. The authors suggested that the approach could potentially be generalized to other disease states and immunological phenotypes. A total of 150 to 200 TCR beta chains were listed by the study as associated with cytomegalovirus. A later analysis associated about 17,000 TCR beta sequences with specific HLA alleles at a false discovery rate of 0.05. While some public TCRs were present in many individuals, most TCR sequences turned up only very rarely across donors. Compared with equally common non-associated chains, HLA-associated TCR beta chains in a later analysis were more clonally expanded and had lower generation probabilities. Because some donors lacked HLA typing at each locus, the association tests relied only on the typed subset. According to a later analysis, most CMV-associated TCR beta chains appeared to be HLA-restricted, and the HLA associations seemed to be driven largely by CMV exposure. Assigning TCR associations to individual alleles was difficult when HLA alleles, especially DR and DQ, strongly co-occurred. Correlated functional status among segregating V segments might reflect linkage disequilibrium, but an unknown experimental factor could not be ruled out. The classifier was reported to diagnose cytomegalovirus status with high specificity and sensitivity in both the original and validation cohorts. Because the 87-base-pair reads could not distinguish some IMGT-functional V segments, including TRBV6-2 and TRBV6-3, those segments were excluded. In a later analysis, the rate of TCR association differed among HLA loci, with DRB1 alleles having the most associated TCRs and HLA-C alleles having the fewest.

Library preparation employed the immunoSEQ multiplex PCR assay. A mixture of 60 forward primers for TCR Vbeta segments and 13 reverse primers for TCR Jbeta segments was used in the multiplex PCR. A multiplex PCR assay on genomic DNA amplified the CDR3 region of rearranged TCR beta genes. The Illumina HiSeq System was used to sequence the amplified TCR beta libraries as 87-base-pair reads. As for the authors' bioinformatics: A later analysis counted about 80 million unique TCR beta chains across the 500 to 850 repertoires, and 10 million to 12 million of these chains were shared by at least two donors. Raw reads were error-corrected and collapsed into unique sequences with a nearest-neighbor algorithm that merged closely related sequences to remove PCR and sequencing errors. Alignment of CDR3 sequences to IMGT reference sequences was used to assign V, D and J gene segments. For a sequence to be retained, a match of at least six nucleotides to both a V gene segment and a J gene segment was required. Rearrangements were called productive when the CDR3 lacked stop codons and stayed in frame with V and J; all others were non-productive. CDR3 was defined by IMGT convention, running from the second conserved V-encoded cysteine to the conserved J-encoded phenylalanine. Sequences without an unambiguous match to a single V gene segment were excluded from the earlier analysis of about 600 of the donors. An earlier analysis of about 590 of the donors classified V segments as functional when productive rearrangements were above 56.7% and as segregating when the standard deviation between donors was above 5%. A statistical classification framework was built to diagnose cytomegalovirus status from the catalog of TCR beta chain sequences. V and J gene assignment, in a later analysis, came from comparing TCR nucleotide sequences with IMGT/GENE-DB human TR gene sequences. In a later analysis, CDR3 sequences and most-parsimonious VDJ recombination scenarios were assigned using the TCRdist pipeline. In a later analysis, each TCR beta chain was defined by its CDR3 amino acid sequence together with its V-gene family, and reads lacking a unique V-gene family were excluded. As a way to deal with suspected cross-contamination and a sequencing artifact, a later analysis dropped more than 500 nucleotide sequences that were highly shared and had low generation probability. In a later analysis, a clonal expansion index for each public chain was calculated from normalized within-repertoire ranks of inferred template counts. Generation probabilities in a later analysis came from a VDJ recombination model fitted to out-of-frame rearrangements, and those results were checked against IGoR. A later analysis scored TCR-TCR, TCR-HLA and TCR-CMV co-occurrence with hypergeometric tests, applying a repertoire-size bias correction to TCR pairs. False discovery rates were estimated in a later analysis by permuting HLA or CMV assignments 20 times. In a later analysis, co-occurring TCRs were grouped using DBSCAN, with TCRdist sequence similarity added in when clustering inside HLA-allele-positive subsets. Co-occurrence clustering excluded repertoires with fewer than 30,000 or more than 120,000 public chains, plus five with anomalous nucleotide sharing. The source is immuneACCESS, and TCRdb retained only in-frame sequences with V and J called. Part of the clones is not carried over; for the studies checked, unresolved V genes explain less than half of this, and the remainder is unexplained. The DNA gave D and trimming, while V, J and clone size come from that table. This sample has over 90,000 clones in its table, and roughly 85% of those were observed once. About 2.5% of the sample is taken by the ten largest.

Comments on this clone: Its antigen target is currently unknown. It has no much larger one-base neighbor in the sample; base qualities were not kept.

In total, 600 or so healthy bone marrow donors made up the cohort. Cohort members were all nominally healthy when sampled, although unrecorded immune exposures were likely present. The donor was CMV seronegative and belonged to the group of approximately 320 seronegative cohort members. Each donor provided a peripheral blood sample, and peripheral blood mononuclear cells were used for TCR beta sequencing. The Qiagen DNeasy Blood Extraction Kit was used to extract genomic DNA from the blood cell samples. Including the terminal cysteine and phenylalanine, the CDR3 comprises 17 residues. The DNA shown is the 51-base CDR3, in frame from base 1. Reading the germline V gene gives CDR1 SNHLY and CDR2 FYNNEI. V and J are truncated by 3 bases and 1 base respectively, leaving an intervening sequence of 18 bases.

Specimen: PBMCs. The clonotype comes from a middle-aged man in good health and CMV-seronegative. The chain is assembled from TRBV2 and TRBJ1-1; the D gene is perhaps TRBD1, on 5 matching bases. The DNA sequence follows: TGTGCCAGCAGTGAGTCGATGCCTGGGGGGGGGAACACTGAAGCTTTCTTT. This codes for CASSESMPGGGNTEAFF.